This T cell receptor beta chain was sequenced for a study of tumor-infiltrating lymphocytes in primary liver carcinoma. Study-wide background: Patients diagnosed with primary liver carcinoma received treatment through surgical resection.

Unsorted whole blood supplied the blood RNA, and germline DNA was isolated too. Roughly 4.2 milliliters of peripheral blood were drawn presurgically. TCR beta cDNA was reverse-transcribed from 400 to 500 ng of total RNA. The reaction used a constant-region primer and ProtoScript II reverse transcriptase. Libraries of TCR beta came from three nested multiplex PCR rounds with slightly modified ARM-PCR. From the multiplex PCR reads, TCRdb called clonotypes with MiXCR, one entry per CDR3 protein. Of about 310,000 distinct CDR3 sequences listed, more than 55% are singletons. This receptor was obtained from a woman aged 25 to 39 with primary liver carcinoma and hepatitis B virus infection. Source material: peripheral blood.

The DNA of the CDR3 is TGTGCCAGCCGACAGGAGGAGGACAGTCCCCTGGTCTATGGCTACACCTTC. This gives the protein CASRQEEDSPLVYGYTF. This chain links TRBV28 with TRBJ1-2; D may be TRBD1 (6 bases). V lost 8 bases to trimming and J lost 4 bases, with 26 bases between them. Germline values: CDR1 MDHEN, CDR2 SYDVKM. The CDR3 loop spans 17 amino acids.